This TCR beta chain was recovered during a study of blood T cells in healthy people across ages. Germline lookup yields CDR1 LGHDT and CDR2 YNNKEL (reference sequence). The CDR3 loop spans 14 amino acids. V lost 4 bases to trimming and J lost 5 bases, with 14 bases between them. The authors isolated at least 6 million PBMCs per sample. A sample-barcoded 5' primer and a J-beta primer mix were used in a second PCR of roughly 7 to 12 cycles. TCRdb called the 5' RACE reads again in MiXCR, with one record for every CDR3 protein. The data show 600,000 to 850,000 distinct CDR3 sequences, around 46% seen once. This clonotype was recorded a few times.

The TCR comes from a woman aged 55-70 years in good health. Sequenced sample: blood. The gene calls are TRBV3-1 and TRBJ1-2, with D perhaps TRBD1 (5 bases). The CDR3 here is CASSPDQGLYGYTF. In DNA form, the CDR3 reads TGTGCCAGCAGCCCCGACCAGGGACTATATGGCTACACCTTC.